The source of this T cell receptor (beta chain) is a study of blood T cell repertoires in COVID-19. Germline CDR1 is MNHEY and CDR2 is SMNVEV (reference sequence). There are 13 residues in the CDR3. V lost 8 bases and J 2 bases, leaving 11 bases between the germline ends. TCRdb keeps only in-frame clones here, not all; method: immunoSEQ multiplex PCR. Among approximately 81,000 clones, around nine tenths were seen once, and the ten largest hold more than 0.95%. The material sequenced was PBMCs or T cells enriched from blood (not recorded which). J is TRBJ2-3 and V is TRBV27; possibly TRBD2 for D (6 bases). The TCR sequence derives from a woman aged 50 to 60 with acute COVID-19. For the CDR3, the DNA is TGTGCCAGCTATCGGGAGTACACAGATACGCAGTATTTT. It codes for CASYREYTDTQYF.